What follows are 26 T cell receptor beta chains derived from one specimen sequenced in a study of T cell repertoires in cytomegalovirus infection. For these TCRs, the target antigens are not known. Using its own MiXCR run on the reads, TCRdb lists one record per CDR3 protein. The sample includes about 160,000 distinct CDR3 sequences, roughly 20% of them seen just once. Sequenced here: CD8+ T cells from cultured PBMCs, sampled from culture after CMV antigen stimulation. These receptors were taken from a human donor in good health (CMV status not recorded). Some clones in this sample may be carry-over from other donors' samples.

This clonotype has more than one count but fewer than ten. This chain connects TRBV11-2 to TRBJ2-2; a weak D match, TRBD2 (5 bases). The V end lost 6 bases, the J end lost 9 bases, and 26 bases lay between the germline ends. Germline CDR1 and CDR2: SGHAT and FQNNGV. The length of the CDR3 is 17 residues. Here the CDR3 DNA reads TGTGCCAGCAGATCCCGGACTTCCCTAGATCAACACCGGGAGCTGTTTTTT. Translating it yields CASRSRTSLDQHRELFF.

This clonotype was counted only a few times. The chain has TRBV4-3 and TRBJ2-5; the match to TRBD1 covers 9 bases. This CDR3 spans 15 amino acids. Germline V gene sequence: CDR1 LGHNA, CDR2 YSLEER. V shed 3 bases and J 5 bases; nucleotides not matched to a gene: 7. DNA of the CDR3: TGCGCCAGCAGCCACTTGGACAGGGGTGGGGAGACCCAGTACTTC. The encoded protein is CASSHLDRGGETQYF.

The sample holds a few counts of this clonotype. The rearrangement links TRBV7-9 to TRBJ2-3; D tentatively fits TRBD1 or TRBD2 (5 bases each). Germline assignment: CDR1 SEHNR and CDR2 FQNEAQ (reference sequence). This CDR3 region has 15 residues. V was cut by 7 bases and J by 2 bases, with 16 bases left in between. CDR3 DNA: TGTGCCAGCATCCCTCGACGGGACCTCACAGATACGCAGTATTTT. Its protein product is CASIPRRDLTDTQYF.

This rearrangement joins TRBV7-2 to TRBJ2-7; possibly TRBD1 for D (6 bases). The ends were cut back, 5 bases at V and 2 bases at J, with 16 bases in the middle. Germline assignment: CDR1 SGHTA and CDR2 FQGNSA. This CDR3 has 15 residues. CDR3 in DNA: TGTGCCAGCAGCGGGAATGGGACACTCACCTACGAGCAGTACTTC. Its protein is CASSGNGTLTYEQYF.

This chain connects TRBV7-2 to TRBJ2-4, with a weak D call TRBD2 (6 bases). The CDR3 sequence is 14 residues long. Deletions cut 1 base from V and 9 bases from J, with 13 bases between. The germline gives CDR1 SGHTA, CDR2 FQGNSA. The CDR3 coding sequence is TGTGCCAGCAGCTTAGAAGGACTAACTCCCATTCAGTACTTC. Amino acid sequence: CASSLEGLTPIQYF. Full variable domain (remainder filled in from reference TRBV7-2 and TRBJ2-4): GAGVSQSPSNKVTEKGKDVELRCDPISGHTALYWYRQSLGQGLEFLIYFQGNSAPDKSGLPSDRFSAERTGGSVSTLTIQRTQQEDSAVYLCASSLEGLTPIQYFGAGTRLSVL.

The V call is TRBV6-2 or TRBV6-3, the J call TRBJ2-7; TRBD2 might be the D (6 bases). CDR1 and CDR2 (germline): MNHEY, SVGEGT. V gave up 7 bases and J gave up 1 base, with 20 bases separating them. The CDR3 covers 16 residues. In nucleotides, the CDR3 is TGTGCCAGCACAGTAAGGGACGGGGAGGCGTCCTACGAGCAGTACTTC. Translated, it gives CASTVRDGEASYEQYF.

This clonotype was detected only a few times. This chain links TRBV7-2 with TRBJ2-3, with 9 bases identical to TRBD2. The CDR3 sequence is 16 residues long. CDR1 is SGHTA and CDR2 is FQGNSA in the germline V gene. V lost 11 bases, J lost 1 base, and 13 bases stayed unmatched. The CDR3 region has the DNA TGTGCCTCCTCGGGCGGGGGGGCGATTGGCACAGATACGCAGTATTTT. The encoded protein is CASSGGGAIGTDTQYF.

This clonotype has a handful of counts. The J gene is TRBJ2-3, the V gene TRBV7-9, with D possibly matching TRBD1 (6 bases). Germline V gene sequence: CDR1 SEHNR, CDR2 FQNEAQ (reference sequence). V dropped 6 bases and J dropped 6 bases, with 16 bases sitting between them. The CDR3 is 14 amino acids. CDR3 region: CASSPTGALDTQYF. CDR3 DNA: TGTGCCAGCAGTCCGACAGGAGCTCTGGATACGCAGTATTTT.

This chain links TRBV6-6 with TRBJ2-1; tentative D call: TRBD2 (7 bases). The V and J ends lost 5 bases and 6 bases respectively, with 17 bases between them. Germline V gene sequence: CDR1 MNHNY, CDR2 SVGAGI (reference sequence). CDR3 length: 15 amino acids. The chain's CDR3 is CASSPGATSPNEQFF. CDR3 in DNA: TGTGCCAGCAGTCCGGGGGCGACTAGCCCCAATGAGCAGTTCTTC.

Only a few counts were recorded for this clonotype. The CDR3 here is CASSWTARQIRSPLHF. Here the CDR3 DNA reads TGTGCCAGCAGTTGGACAGCGCGGCAGATACGTTCACCCCTCCACTTT. This chain connects TRBV27 to TRBJ1-6; D may be TRBD1 (6 bases). Germline V gene sequence: CDR1 MNHEY, CDR2 SMNVEV (reference sequence). The CDR3 consists of 16 residues. V was trimmed by 4 bases and J by 9 bases, leaving 19 bases between them.

The table lists this clonotype with a few counts. This chain joins TRBV12-3 or TRBV12-4 and TRBJ2-7; D is perhaps TRBD1 (6 bases). V lost 1 base, J lost 2 bases, and 21 bases lay in between. The CDR3 sequence is 18 residues long. CDR3 sequence: CASSLDPSRDRFAYEQYF. The CDR3 bases are TGTGCCAGCAGTTTAGATCCCTCGAGAGACAGGTTCGCCTACGAGCAGTACTTC.

The genes are TRBV28 and TRBJ1-2; 8 bases agree with TRBD1. V dropped 7 bases and J dropped 5; count of bases not matched to a gene: 12. This CDR3 is built from 15 residues. Germline V gene lookup returns CDR1 MDHEN and CDR2 SYDVKM. The CDR3 loop reads CASTPRRDRGYGYTF. The CDR3 region has the DNA TGTGCCAGCACCCCCAGACGAGACAGGGGATATGGCTACACCTTC.

This clonotype was seen just once. V and J are TRBV4-2 and TRBJ2-5; 11 nucleotides align to TRBD2. CDR3 length: 16 residues. Per the germline V gene, CDR1 is LGHNA and CDR2 is YNFKEQ. J gave up 1 base and V 4 bases, and 5 bases lay outside the gene matches. The CDR3, as DNA: TGTGCCAGCAGCCCGCTAGCGGGGGGTTTCCAAGAGACCCAGTACTTC. Protein product: CASSPLAGGFQETQYF.

The genes are TRBV12-3 or TRBV12-4 and TRBJ1-1, with unresolved D. The germline V and J ends were trimmed by 3 bases and 4 bases, with 12 bases remaining between them. The CDR3 length is 14 residues. CDR3 sequence: CASSFAYLVTEAFF. In DNA form, the CDR3 reads TGTGCCAGCAGTTTTGCTTACTTGGTCACTGAAGCTTTCTTT.

The chain carries TRBV7-2 and TRBJ1-3; 9 nucleotides agree with TRBD1. Germline-derived CDR1 and CDR2 are SGHTA and FQGNSA. The trim removed 5 bases at V and 0 bases at J, leaving 2 bases unmatched. This CDR3 region has 15 residues. The CDR3 sequence: CASSVTGGSGNTIYF. In DNA form, the CDR3 reads TGTGCCAGCAGCGTGACAGGGGGCTCTGGAAACACCATATATTTT. Full variable domain (missing parts from reference TRBV7-2 and TRBJ1-3): GAGVSQSPSNKVTEKGKDVELRCDPISGHTALYWYRQSLGQGLEFLIYFQGNSAPDKSGLPSDRFSAERTGGSVSTLTIQRTQQEDSAVYLCASSVTGGSGNTIYFGEGSWLTVV.

This clonotype was detected a few times. V is TRBV7-9 and J is TRBJ1-1; no firm D call. This CDR3 is built from 13 residues. Germline assignment: CDR1 SEHNR and CDR2 FQNEAQ (reference sequence). V shed 5 bases and J shed 0 bases, with 7 bases lying between them. DNA for the CDR3: TGTGCCAGCAGCGCCCCTTTGAACACTGAAGCTTTCTTT. Translated: CASSAPLNTEAFF.

This clonotype has more than one count but fewer than ten. This chain connects TRBV7-9 to TRBJ1-2; D ambiguous. This CDR3 has 15 amino acids. Looked up from germline, CDR1 is SEHNR and CDR2 is FQNEAQ (reference sequence). The V end was cut by 6 bases, the J end by 3 bases, with 17 bases between. CDR3 sequence reads: CASRRKTDPDYGYTF. CDR3 DNA: TGTGCCAGCAGACGTAAAACGGACCCTGACTATGGCTACACCTTC.

This clonotype was observed a few times. The chain has TRBV7-9 and TRBJ1-5; D not certain. V was trimmed by 4 bases and J by 1 base, leaving 17 bases between them. CDR3 length equals 17 residues. Germline values: CDR1 SEHNR, CDR2 FQNEAQ (reference sequence). CDR3 bases: TGTGCCAGCAGCTCAACAACTGGGGATGAAAGCAATCAGCCCCAGCATTTT. This gives the protein CASSSTTGDESNQPQHF.

This rearrangement joins TRBV7-8 to TRBJ2-2, with D uncertain. CDR1 SGHVS and CDR2 FQNEAQ come from the germline V gene. V gave up 1 base and J gave up 7 bases, with 13 bases separating them. The CDR3 spans 15 residues. The CDR3 DNA follows: TGTGCCAGCAGCTTAGGGGGTCTATTCGACGGGGAGCTGTTTTTT. Amino acids: CASSLGGLFDGELFF.

The J gene is TRBJ1-1, the V gene TRBV7-2; 7 bases line up with TRBD1. The CDR3 is 14 residues long. V lost 5 bases, J lost 8 bases, and 11 bases stayed unmatched. Germline values: CDR1 SGHTA, CDR2 FQGNSA. The CDR3 bases are TGTGCCAGCAGCCCTAGGGGGGACAGTCGGGAAGCTTTCTTT. Encoded protein: CASSPRGDSREAFF.

The chain carries TRBV7-6 and TRBJ2-2, with a weak D call TRBD1 (6 bases). The ends were cut back, 2 bases at V and 2 bases at J, with 12 bases in the middle. Per germline, CDR1 SGHVS and CDR2 FNYEAQ. The CDR3 is 16 amino acids. In DNA, the CDR3 is TGTGCCAGCAGCTTAAAGACAGGCCGAAACACCGGGGAGCTGTTTTTT. Translated: CASSLKTGRNTGELFF.

This chain joins TRBV5-8 and TRBJ2-3, with D perhaps TRBD2 (7 bases). The CDR3 sequence is 17 residues long. The germline V gene has CDR1 SGHTS and CDR2 YDEGEE. Between the trimmed V and J ends, which lost 1 base and 4 bases, there was a span of 19 bases. The CDR3 is CASSLRGGSGMPDTQYF. CDR3 in DNA: TGTGCCAGCAGCTTGAGAGGGGGGAGCGGGATGCCAGATACGCAGTATTTT.

The chain links TRBV27 to TRBJ2-3; D is perhaps TRBD1 (6 bases). Germline V CDR1 and CDR2: MNHEY, SMNVEV (reference sequence). V lost 5 bases, J lost 2 bases, and 11 bases lay in between. The CDR3 covers 14 residues. DNA for the CDR3: TGTGCCAGCAGTGGAGACAGGCCCACAGATACGCAGTATTTT. This translates into CASSGDRPTDTQYF.

The chain has TRBV6-2 or TRBV6-3 and TRBJ1-2; possibly TRBD1 for D (5 bases). V lost 6 bases, J lost 8 bases, and 22 bases lay in between. Germline CDR1 MNHEY, CDR2 SVGEGT. The CDR3 is 15 residues long. The CDR3 nucleotides read TGTGCCAGCAGCTTACCACCCAGGGCGGATGACGGCTACACCTTC. As protein: CASSLPPRADDGYTF.

This clonotype turned up a few times. The CDR3 here is CASSLTGLNTEAFF. CDR3 in DNA: TGTGCCAGCAGTCTAACAGGGCTGAACACTGAAGCTTTCTTT. This chain links TRBV12-3 or TRBV12-4 with TRBJ1-1; TRBD1 is a possible D gene (6 bases). V lost 5 bases and J lost 0, with 10 bases in between. CDR3 length: 14 residues.

This chain links TRBV4-1 with TRBJ1-4; TRBD1 aligns across 7 bases. CDR3 length equals 14 residues. The germline gives CDR1 MGHRA, CDR2 YSYEKL. Unmatched junction bases numbered 3, after V lost 1 base and J lost 7 bases. CDR3 coding DNA: TGCGCCAGCAGCCAAGTACAGGGGAGTGAAAAACTGTTTTTT. Protein: CASSQVQGSEKLFF.